The clone carrying this T cell receptor (beta chain) is a singleton in its sample. The sample originates from a study of blood T cell repertoires in COVID-19. Across the whole study: From T cells, B-cell-depleted T cells, or PBMCs came the material, which was cDNA or gDNA.

The CDR3 length is 15 residues. Germline CDR1 SGHKS, CDR2 YYEKEE (reference sequence). Trimming took off 0 bases at V and 7 bases at J, with 17 bases between the two ends. Measured with immunoSEQ multiplex PCR; TCRdb has only the in-frame clones, and not every one. The sample consists of roughly 63,000 clones, around 90% of them appearing once. The specimen sequenced was peripheral blood. This TCR was sampled from a man aged 55 to 70 with acute or convalescent COVID-19. The chain combines TRBV5-5 with TRBJ2-7; a possible D gene is TRBD1 (6 bases). CDR3 coding DNA: TGTGCCAGCAGCTTGGTATCAACTAATCAGGGGGAGCAGTACTTC. As protein: CASSLVSTNQGEQYF. The full variable domain, its missing parts supplied by reference TRBV5-5 and TRBJ2-7, is DAGVTQSPTHLIKTRGQQVTLRCSPISGHKSVSWYQQVLGQGPQFIFQYYEKEERGRGNFPDRFSARQFPNYSSELNVNALLLGDSALYLCASSLVSTNQGEQYFGPGTRLTVT.